This T cell receptor (beta chain) was recorded in a study of T cell changes during pregnancy in multiple sclerosis. TCRdb's table, derived via immunoSEQ multiplex PCR, lists solely in-frame clones and lacks some. The repertoire holds fewer than 100,000 clones, with about nine tenths as singletons. This specimen consisted of peripheral blood, obtained before pregnancy. The sequence was collected from a female donor with multiple sclerosis, enrolled in a pregnancy study.

This CDR3 is CASSPRSTTDTQYF. The CDR3 DNA follows: TGTGCCAGCAGCCCTCGGTCTACCACAGATACGCAGTATTTT. The rearrangement joins TRBV5-5 to TRBJ2-3; no firm D call. The CDR3 covers 14 residues. Germline V lookup: CDR1 SGHKS, CDR2 YYEKEE (reference sequence). The ends were cut back, 4 bases at V and 2 bases at J, with 11 bases in the middle.